Below are 29 T cell receptor beta chains sequenced from a single sample in a study of patients and donors after allogeneic stem cell transplantation. TCRdb reprocessed the RT-PCR reads with MiXCR, giving one entry per CDR3 protein. The sample holds over 65,000 distinct CDR3 sequences; around a quarter are singletons and the top ten take 26%. The sequenced sample consisted of blood, either unsorted or a sorted T cell fraction (not recorded which). The receptors were gathered from a human donor who was either an allogeneic HSCT recipient or a stem cell or donor lymphocyte infusion donor (not recorded which). It is not recorded whose cells these are; they may come from a transplant donor.

This clonotype was found a few times. This rearrangement joins TRBV7-9 to TRBJ1-1, with 7 bases lining up with TRBD1. Germline trimming cut 1 base from V and 2 bases from J; bases unmatched to any gene: 4. Germline V CDR1 and CDR2: SEHNR, FQNEAQ (reference sequence). The CDR3 contains 15 residues. CDR3 bases: TGTGCCAGCAGCTTAGAGGGACAGCTAAACACTGAAGCTTTCTTT. Its translation is CASSLEGQLNTEAFF. Using reference TRBV7-9 and TRBJ1-1 for the parts outside the CDR3, the full variable domain is DTGVSQNPRHKITKRGQNVTFRCDPISEHNRLYWYRQTLGQGPEFLTYFQNEAQLEKSRLLSDRFSAERPKGSFSTLEIQRTEQGDSAMYLCASSLEGQLNTEAFFGQGTRLTVV.

In this sample, this clonotype turned up a few times. The chain uses TRBV4-2 and TRBJ1-2, with 7 nucleotides matching TRBD1. This CDR3 has 13 amino acids. Germline V gene data show CDR1 as LGHNA and CDR2 as YNFKEQ. With 1 base clipped from V and 7 bases from J, the junction kept 3 bases outside the gene matches. CDR3 nucleotide sequence: TGTGCCAGCAGCCAAGGGGCAGGGGGTGGCTACACCTTC. This sequence encodes CASSQGAGGGYTF.

The chain uses TRBV4-3 and TRBJ2-7; 7 nucleotides align to TRBD2. Germline CDR1 reads LGHNA; CDR2 reads YSLEER. The CDR3 length is 14 residues. V gave up 2 bases and J gave up 3 bases; unmatched junction bases: 4. The CDR3 reads CASSQRGEGYEQYF. The CDR3 bases are TGCGCCAGCAGCCAACGGGGGGAGGGCTACGAGCAGTACTTC.

There are a few counts of this clonotype. The CDR3 sequence: CASRGGVAGGIGYTF. The CDR3 coding sequence is TGTGCCAGCAGAGGAGGGGTGGCAGGGGGCATCGGCTACACCTTC. This chain uses TRBV25-1 with TRBJ1-2; 8 bases line up with TRBD1. The ends lost 6 bases at V and 8 bases at J; junction bases unmatched: 14. The CDR3 loop spans 15 amino acids. From germline, CDR1 is MGHDK and CDR2 SYGVNS.

In this sample, this clonotype is medium-sized. J is TRBJ1-4 and V is TRBV7-8; D is uncertain. The length of the CDR3 is 14 residues. Germline CDR1 and CDR2: SGHVS and FQNEAQ. V was clipped by 9 bases and J by 0 bases, with 11 bases between them. The CDR3 loop is CARTPCATNEKLFF. The CDR3 DNA sequence: TGTGCCAGAACACCCTGTGCAACTAATGAAAAACTGTTTTTT.

The chain has TRBV3-1 and TRBJ2-3, with TRBD2 matching over 13 bases. After removal of 1 base from V and 6 bases from J, the junction contained 4 bases not matched to a gene. Germline V lookup: CDR1 LGHDT, CDR2 YNNKEL (reference sequence). This CDR3 has 16 amino acids. The CDR3 loop is CASSQAGLAGSDTQYF. The CDR3 nucleotides are TGTGCCAGCAGCCAAGCGGGACTAGCGGGGTCGGATACGCAGTATTTT.

Only one count was recorded for this clonotype. The chain employs TRBV6-2 or TRBV6-3 and TRBJ2-3; no clear D gene. Germline CDR1 MNHEY, CDR2 SVGEGT. There are 17 residues in the CDR3. Trimming pared 6 bases from V and 0 bases from J, leaving 19 bases between. The CDR3 coding sequence is TGTGCCAGCAGAATCCCCACAGCAGGAGTTAGCACAGATACGCAGTATTTT. Translation gives CASRIPTAGVSTDTQYF.

The chain couples TRBV20-1 to TRBJ2-7; 12 bases match TRBD2. Trimming took 1 base from V and 3 from J; bases not matched to a gene: 10. The CDR3 has 17 amino acids. Germline lookup yields CDR1 DFQATT and CDR2 SNEGSKA (reference sequence). The CDR3 sequence: CSARGRTSGIKIYEQYF. The DNA of the CDR3 is TGCAGTGCTAGAGGCCGGACTAGCGGGATCAAGATCTACGAGCAGTACTTC.

In this sample, this clonotype turned up a few times. The chain is built from TRBV4-2 and TRBJ2-2; D is possibly TRBD1 (5 bases). The length of the CDR3 is 17 residues. The germline V gene encodes CDR1 LGHNA and CDR2 YNFKEQ. Deletions cut 2 bases from V and 5 bases from J, with 18 bases between. CDR3 in amino acids: CASSQPQTAELTGELFF. CDR3 sequence (DNA): TGTGCCAGCAGCCAACCGCAGACAGCTGAGCTTACCGGGGAGCTGTTTTTT.

The J gene is TRBJ2-3, the V gene TRBV5-5; the D gene is possibly TRBD2 (6 bases). The CDR3 has 14 amino acids. Germline values: CDR1 SGHKS, CDR2 YYEKEE (reference sequence). V lost 8 bases to trimming and J lost 0 bases, with 13 bases between them. CDR3 DNA sequence: TGTGCCAGAAATGCGGCGGGGAGCACAGATACGCAGTATTTT. It encodes CARNAAGSTDTQYF.

This clonotype has just a few counts. The chain combines TRBV4-1 with TRBJ1-2; D is undetermined. The V end lost 0 bases, the J end lost 8 bases, and 13 bases lay between the germline ends. There are 14 residues in the CDR3. From germline, CDR1 is MGHRA and CDR2 YSYEKL. The DNA of the CDR3 is TGCGCCAGCAGCCAAGATCGCGGGTACTCCGGCTACACCTTC. It specifies CASSQDRGYSGYTF.

The chain uses TRBV7-9 and TRBJ1-4; maybe TRBD1 (6 bases). Trimming removed 7 bases from V and 4 bases from J, with 19 bases in between. The CDR3 sequence is 16 residues long. The germline V gene has CDR1 SEHNR and CDR2 FQNEAQ (reference sequence). CDR3: CASTSFGGQDNEKLFF. The CDR3 coding sequence is TGTGCCAGCACCTCGTTCGGGGGACAAGATAATGAAAAACTGTTTTTT.

The sample holds many counts of this clonotype. The V call is TRBV9, the J call TRBJ1-1; D is perhaps TRBD1 (5 bases). Trimming left V 1 base short and J 8 bases short, with 12 bases between. This CDR3 region has 13 residues. Looked up from germline, CDR1 is SGDLS and CDR2 is YYNGEE. The CDR3 DNA reads as TGTGCCAGCAGCGTACGGACACAGTGGGAAGCTTTCTTT. It specifies CASSVRTQWEAFF.

V usage is TRBV7-2 and J usage is TRBJ1-2; possibly TRBD1 for D (6 bases). CDR1 and CDR2 (germline): SGHTA, FQGNSA. V was pared by 1 base and J by 0 bases, with 12 bases between. The CDR3 is 16 amino acids. The CDR3 nucleotides are TGTGCCAGCAGCTTAGGCGCGCCAGGGGCTAACTATGGCTACACCTTC. The encoded protein is CASSLGAPGANYGYTF.

J is TRBJ2-7 and V is TRBV6-5; 9 nucleotides match TRBD1. Germline loops: CDR1 MNHEY, CDR2 SVGAGI. The CDR3 runs to 14 residues. Trimming cost V 2 bases and J 5 bases; bases outside gene matches: 4. The CDR3 DNA sequence: TGTGCCAGCAGTTACGGAGGACAGGGGAACGAGCAGTACTTC. This gives the protein CASSYGGQGNEQYF.

The table lists this clonotype with a few counts. The J gene is TRBJ2-5, the V gene TRBV12-5; 9 nucleotides line up with TRBD2. V trimming: 5 bases; J trimming: 5 bases; junction bases outside the gene matches: 12. The CDR3 extends over 16 amino acids. Germline V gives CDR1 LGHNT, CDR2 FRNRAP. The CDR3 loop reads CASGPAFSGSLETQYF. For the CDR3, the DNA is TGTGCTAGTGGTCCCGCGTTTAGCGGGAGTTTGGAGACCCAGTACTTC.

The rearrangement uses TRBV4-1 and TRBJ1-2; 10 nucleotides match TRBD1. The ends lost 0 bases at V and 6 bases at J; junction bases unmatched: 7. CDR3 length: 16 amino acids. The germline V gene encodes CDR1 MGHRA and CDR2 YSYEKL. The CDR3 DNA is TGCGCCAGCAGCCAAGATAGGGACAGGGGAAAGCATGGCTACACCTTC. Translation gives CASSQDRDRGKHGYTF.

This chain connects TRBV29-1 to TRBJ2-6, with 7 bases lining up with TRBD1. CDR3 length: 16 residues. From germline, CDR1 is SQVTM and CDR2 ANQGSEA. The CDR3: CSAHTGTASGANVLTF. Here the CDR3 DNA reads TGCAGTGCACACACCGGGACAGCCTCTGGGGCCAACGTCCTGACTTTC. The variable domain in full, with the rest retrieved from reference TRBV29-1 and TRBJ2-6, is SAVISQKPSRDICQRGTSLTIQCQVDSQVTMMFWYRQQPGQSLTLIATANQGSEATYESGFVIDKFPISRPNLTFSTLTVSNMSPEDSSIYLCSAHTGTASGANVLTFGAGSRLTVL.

This clonotype showed up just a few times. The chain couples TRBV25-1 to TRBJ2-7; D is possibly TRBD1 (6 bases). The germline V gene encodes CDR1 MGHDK and CDR2 SYGVNS. The CDR3 totals 10 residues. V was trimmed by 8 bases and J by 9 bases, leaving 11 bases between them. The CDR3 nucleotides are TGTGCCAGCGGGGTGGGGGCGCAGTACTTC. Translated: CASGVGAQYF.

This clonotype was counted a few times. The CDR3 DNA reads TGCGCCAGCAGCCAATACGGGTTACACTATGGCTACACCTTC. It translates to CASSQYGLHYGYTF. The V gene is TRBV4-1, the J gene TRBJ1-2; D gene unclear. Trimming shortened V by 2 bases and J by 3 bases, and 10 bases separated the two germline ends. CDR3 length: 14 residues. Per germline, CDR1 MGHRA and CDR2 YSYEKL.

The chain couples TRBV12-3 or TRBV12-4 to TRBJ1-2; possibly TRBD1 for D (5 bases). The CDR3 has 12 residues. V was pared by 6 bases and J by 8 bases, with 13 bases between. The CDR3 sequence is CASRPSGYGYTF. The CDR3 DNA reads TGTGCCAGCAGACCCTCAGGGTACGGCTACACCTTC.

The V gene is TRBV12-3 or TRBV12-4, the J gene TRBJ1-2; D is unresolved. The CDR3 covers 15 residues. Trimming removed 5 bases at V and 2 bases at J, with 15 bases between. The CDR3 loop is CASSPWVLSNYGYTF. The DNA for the CDR3 is TGTGCCAGCAGTCCATGGGTGTTATCGAACTATGGCTACACCTTC.

This clonotype was seen more than once but under ten times. The chain is built from TRBV12-3 or TRBV12-4 and TRBJ2-7; D unresolved. Trimming shortened V by 2 bases and J by 0 bases, and 8 bases separated the two germline ends. This CDR3 is built from 14 residues. The CDR3 coding sequence is TGTGCCAGCAGTTTAACGGTCAGCTCCTACGAGCAGTACTTC. As protein: CASSLTVSSYEQYF.

There are a few counts of this clonotype. The chain links TRBV7-9 to TRBJ2-1, with 7 bases identical to TRBD1. V dropped 3 bases and J dropped 0; count of bases not matched to a gene: 14. Germline V lookup: CDR1 SEHNR, CDR2 FQNEAQ (reference sequence). The CDR3 is made up of 19 amino acids. The DNA of the CDR3 is TGTGCCAGCAGCTTCGAGACAGGGCAGCCCTATAGCTCCTACAATGAGCAGTTCTTC. The encoded protein is CASSFETGQPYSSYNEQFF.

This clonotype has just a few counts. The chain is built from TRBV5-1 and TRBJ1-5; D remains unclear. CDR1 and CDR2 (germline): SGHRS, YFSETQ. This CDR3 is 13 amino acids long. The V end lost 4 bases, the J end lost 5 bases, and 10 bases lay between the germline ends. The CDR3 DNA reads as TGCGCCAGCAGCCCGGGAGGCCATCAGCCCCAGCATTTT. This encodes CASSPGGHQPQHF.

V gene TRBV29-1 combines with J gene TRBJ2-7; maybe TRBD1 (6 bases). V was shortened by 0 bases and J by 2 bases, with 14 bases between the two germline ends. The CDR3 loop spans 15 amino acids. Germline CDR1 is SQVTM and CDR2 is ANQGSEA. The chain's CDR3 is CSVEDGGLPPYEQYF. CDR3 coding DNA: TGCAGCGTTGAAGATGGGGGCTTACCCCCCTACGAGCAGTACTTC.

The table lists this clonotype with a few counts. The chain carries TRBV21-1 and TRBJ1-1; TRBD1 was called by the table and not checked on the DNA. TRBV21-1 is recorded as a pseudogene. CDR3 length equals 12 residues. The DNA of the CDR3 is TGTGCCAGCGAGACAGGGATCACTGAAGCTTTCTTT. Amino acid sequence: CASETGITEAFF.

Only a few counts were recorded for this clonotype. The J gene is TRBJ1-2, the V gene TRBV12-3 or TRBV12-4, with D perhaps TRBD1 (5 bases). V was trimmed by 7 bases and J by 6 bases, leaving 15 bases between them. This CDR3 comprises 13 residues. CDR3: CASTLVREDGYTF. CDR3 sequence (DNA): TGTGCCAGCACCCTGGTCAGGGAGGATGGCTACACCTTC.

J is TRBJ2-3 and V is TRBV20-1; D is possibly TRBD1 (5 bases). The V end lost 2 bases, the J end lost 2 bases, and 11 bases lay between the germline ends. The CDR3 sequence is 14 residues long. The V gene's germline CDR1 is DFQATT and CDR2 SNEGSKA (reference sequence). The CDR3 loop is CSARSGSFTDTQYF. CDR3 in DNA: TGCAGTGCTAGATCAGGGTCCTTCACAGATACGCAGTATTTT.